These 29 T cell receptor beta chains were all obtained from the same sample, sequenced in a study of blood T cell repertoires in COVID-19. Only in-frame clones appear in the TCRdb table, and some are missing; sequencing was by immunoSEQ multiplex PCR. The repertoire holds over 200,000 clones, about 85% seen once, with less than 20% in the top ten. Sequences were obtained from peripheral blood. The receptor source for this set is a woman older than 75 with active or convalescent COVID-19.

The V gene is TRBV3-1 (or the pseudogene TRBV3-2), the J gene TRBJ2-3; 11 bases fit TRBD2. CDR3 size: 17 residues. In germline, CDR1 is LGHDT, CDR2 YNNKEL (reference sequence). Trimming removed 0 bases from V and 7 bases from J; junction bases left unmatched: 9. The CDR3 coding sequence is TGTGCCAGCAGCCAAGAACGGAGACTAGCGGGGCCTAATACGCAGTATTTT. This translates into CASSQERRLAGPNTQYF.

The chain employs TRBV7-2 and TRBJ1-1, with a possible D match to TRBD1 (5 bases). The V end lost 1 base, the J end lost 7 bases, and 10 bases lay between the germline ends. The CDR3 consists of 13 residues. Germline lookup yields CDR1 SGHTA and CDR2 FQGNSA. The CDR3 loop is CASSLVAGGEAFF. CDR3 nucleotide sequence: TGTGCCAGCAGCTTAGTAGCGGGGGGTGAAGCTTTCTTT. Looking up the rest from reference TRBV7-2 and TRBJ1-1 gives the full variable domain: GAGVSQSPSNKVTEKGKDVELRCDPISGHTALYWYRQSLGQGLEFLIYFQGNSAPDKSGLPSDRFSAERTGGSVSTLTIQRTQQEDSAVYLCASSLVAGGEAFFGQGTRLTVV.

The rearrangement uses TRBV20-1 and TRBJ1-2; D not certain. Trimming stripped 6 bases from V and 8 bases from J, with 13 bases between. The CDR3 totals 11 residues. Germline loops: CDR1 DFQATT, CDR2 SNEGSKA (reference sequence). The chain's CDR3 is CSATTSGGYTF. The CDR3, as DNA: TGCAGTGCGACTACCTCGGGAGGCTACACCTTC.

The sample holds a few counts of this clone. The chain carries TRBV7-2 and TRBJ2-1, with 8 bases lining up with TRBD2. With V trimmed by 4 bases and J by 12 bases, 8 bases remained unmatched. CDR1 is SGHTA and CDR2 is FQGNSA in the germline V gene. The CDR3 covers 13 residues. CDR3 in amino acids: CASSSGTSSAQFF. The CDR3 DNA reads as TGTGCCAGCAGCTCCGGGACTAGTAGCGCGCAGTTCTTC.

V and J are TRBV6-5 and TRBJ1-5, with 9 bases identical to TRBD1. This CDR3 has 16 amino acids. The V and J ends lost 3 bases and 3 bases, in that order; junction bases with no gene match: 6. Germline-derived CDR1 and CDR2 are MNHEY and SVGAGI. The CDR3 nucleotides are TGTGCCAGCAGTTATTCCGGGACAGGGTACAATCAGCCCCAGCATTTT. Translated, it gives CASSYSGTGYNQPQHF.

This clone was counted a single time. The chain combines TRBV5-4 with TRBJ2-2; tentatively, D is TRBD1 (6 bases). Germline V gene data show CDR1 as SGHNT and CDR2 as YYREEE (reference sequence). The CDR3 totals 16 residues. V was cut by 3 bases and J by 0 bases, with 12 bases left in between. The CDR3 loop reads CASSSAGQTNTGELFF. CDR3 DNA sequence: TGTGCCAGCAGCTCCGCCGGACAGACGAACACCGGGGAGCTGTTTTTT.

The chain joins TRBV5-6 to TRBJ1-2; D remains unclear. This CDR3 is 13 amino acids long. Between the trimmed V and J ends, which lost 0 bases and 7 bases, there was a span of 10 bases. Germline CDR1 is SGHDT and CDR2 is YYEEEE. DNA of the CDR3: TGTGCCAGCAGCTTGGTACTCGGAGGTGGCTACACCTTC. This sequence encodes CASSLVLGGGYTF. Drawing the rest from reference TRBV5-6 and TRBJ1-2, the complete variable domain is DAGVTQSPTHLIKTRGQQVTLRCSPKSGHDTVSWYQQALGQGPQFIFQYYEEEERQRGNFPDRFSGHQFPNYSSELNVNALLLGDSALYLCASSLVLGGGYTFGSGTRLTVV.

The chain couples TRBV5-1 to TRBJ2-7; a weak D match, TRBD2 (6 bases). This CDR3 has 17 residues. The germline CDR1 and CDR2 sequences are SGHRS and YFSETQ. With 4 bases removed from V and 3 bases from J, the gap between germline ends came to 23 bases. In DNA, the CDR3 is TGCGCCAGCAGCCCGGGGGACGGAAGGTCAATAGGCTACGAGCAGTACTTC. It yields the protein CASSPGDGRSIGYEQYF.

This clone is a singleton in its sample. CDR3 nucleotides: TGTGCCAGCAGTTTTGGTGGGGAGGGCTACAATGAGCAGTTCTTC. This gives the protein CASSFGGEGYNEQFF. V usage is TRBV28 and J usage is TRBJ2-1; 7 bases are a match to TRBD2. This CDR3 has 15 amino acids. With 3 bases clipped from V and 3 bases from J, the junction kept 5 bases outside the gene matches. Germline CDR1 and CDR2: MDHEN and SYDVKM.

V gene TRBV9 combines with J gene TRBJ1-1; no reliable D call. Deletions cut 3 bases from V and 7 bases from J, with 13 bases between. The V gene's germline CDR1 is SGDLS and CDR2 YYNGEE. The CDR3 runs 13 residues. The CDR3, as DNA: TGTGCCAGCAGCGACCCGCGGGGAGGTGAAGCTTTCTTT. It yields the protein CASSDPRGGEAFF. Using reference TRBV9 and TRBJ1-1 for the parts outside the CDR3, the full variable domain is DSGVTQTPKHLITATGQRVTLRCSPRSGDLSVYWYQQSLDQGLQFLIQYYNGEERAKGNILERFSAQQFPDLHSELNLSSLELGDSALYFCASSDPRGGEAFFGQGTRLTVV.

The rearrangement links TRBV12-3 or TRBV12-4 to TRBJ2-3; D gene uncertain. The V end was cut by 0 bases, the J end by 3 bases, with 4 bases between. The CDR3 is made up of 13 amino acids. CDR3 bases: TGTGCCAGCAGTTTAGCGAGGACAGATACGCAGTATTTT. Translated, it gives CASSLARTDTQYF.

This clone has a handful of counts. The chain employs TRBV11-3 and TRBJ2-2, with D unclear. Germline V lookup: CDR1 SGHNT, CDR2 YENEEA. The CDR3 is 14 residues long. Trimming removed 0 bases at V and 4 bases at J, with 6 bases between. The CDR3 DNA follows: TGTGCCAGCAGCTTAGAGCCGAGCACCGGGGAGCTGTTTTTT. Translated: CASSLEPSTGELFF.

This clone was recorded once. A read error may account for a junction end that differs from germline. This chain connects TRBV30 to TRBJ1-6, with no clear D. The CDR3 has 14 amino acids. The germline gives CDR1 GTSNPN, CDR2 SVGIG (reference sequence). The CDR3 is CAWSVEAYNSPLHF. The DNA for the CDR3 is TGTGCCTGGAGTGTCGAGGCCTACAATTCACCCCTCCACTTT.

The chain combines TRBV12-5 with TRBJ2-7, with a tentative D call TRBD1 (5 bases). This CDR3 contains 13 residues. Germline V gene data show CDR1 as LGHNT and CDR2 as FRNRAP. Trimming took 7 bases from V and 5 from J, leaving 15 bases between them. The CDR3 DNA is TGTGCTAGTGCCTGGGGCACCGCTGACGAGCAGTACTTC. Its translation is CASAWGTADEQYF. Full variable domain (rest looked up from reference TRBV12-5 and TRBJ2-7): DARVTQTPRHKVTEMGQEVTMRCQPILGHNTVFWYRQTMMQGLELLAYFRNRAPLDDSGMPKDRFSAEMPDATLATLKIQPSEPRDSAVYFCASAWGTADEQYFGPGTRLTVT.

This chain joins TRBV7-2 and TRBJ2-1, with a weak D call TRBD2 (6 bases). CDR3 size: 18 residues. V lost 2 bases, J lost 5 bases, and 22 bases lay in between. CDR1 SGHTA and CDR2 FQGNSA come from the germline V gene. In nucleotides, the CDR3 is TGTGCCAGCAGCTTACAATCGGCCAGCGGGCGAGATAACAATGAGCAGTTCTTC. Protein product: CASSLQSASGRDNNEQFF.

J is TRBJ1-1 and V is TRBV4-1; 7 bases are a match to TRBD1. CDR1 is MGHRA, CDR2 YSYEKL, per germline. Germline trimming cut 3 bases from V and 6 bases from J; bases unmatched to any gene: 7. The CDR3 spans 14 residues. The CDR3 protein is CASSHGQEGAEAFF. As DNA, the CDR3 is TGCGCCAGCAGCCACGGACAGGAGGGGGCTGAAGCTTTCTTT.

This chain connects TRBV29-1 to TRBJ2-3, with 10 bases fitting TRBD2. V gave up 1 base and J gave up 1 base; unmatched junction bases: 11. The CDR3 is 18 residues long. Germline V gives CDR1 SQVTM, CDR2 ANQGSEA. The CDR3 here is CSVEAVASGGAGTDTQYF. CDR3 in DNA: TGCAGCGTTGAAGCAGTCGCTAGCGGGGGAGCTGGCACAGATACGCAGTATTTT.

The chain couples TRBV11-2 to TRBJ1-2, with D maybe TRBD1 (6 bases). V was trimmed by 5 bases and J by 4 bases, leaving 20 bases between them. Germline lookup yields CDR1 SGHAT and CDR2 FQNNGV. The CDR3 contains 16 residues. CDR3 DNA: TGTGCCAGCAGCCCTCCCCGACAGGTTGGGGCCTATGGCTACACCTTC. This gives the protein CASSPPRQVGAYGYTF.

The chain joins TRBV7-2 to TRBJ2-3; weak D call: TRBD2 (6 bases). Trimming took 4 bases from V and 3 from J, leaving 14 bases between them. The length of the CDR3 is 15 residues. The germline gives CDR1 SGHTA, CDR2 FQGNSA. The CDR3 loop reads CASSSTRMGTDTQYF. In DNA, the CDR3 is TGTGCCAGCAGCTCGACTAGAATGGGTACAGATACGCAGTATTTT.

V gene TRBV5-1 combines with J gene TRBJ1-4, with D uncertain. CDR3 length equals 13 residues. Germline values: CDR1 SGHRS, CDR2 YFSETQ. V was clipped by 8 bases and J by 6 bases, with 14 bases between them. In DNA form, the CDR3 reads TGCGCCAGTCACAGCGGGAACGATGAAAAACTGTTTTTT. Protein product: CASHSGNDEKLFF.

This chain's CDR3 is CSAGTMGYTF. In DNA, the CDR3 is TGCAGCGCTGGGACAATGGGCTACACCTTC. The chain employs TRBV29-1 and TRBJ1-2, with D possibly matching TRBD1 (6 bases). V was shortened by 7 bases and J by 8 bases, with 11 bases between the two germline ends. The germline CDR1 and CDR2 sequences are SQVTM and ANQGSEA. This CDR3 has 10 residues.

The gene calls are TRBV19 and TRBJ2-7, with D unclear. This CDR3 is 15 amino acids long. The germline V and J ends were trimmed by 6 bases and 0 bases, with 15 bases remaining between them. Germline CDR1 reads LNHDA; CDR2 reads SQIVND (reference sequence). As DNA, the CDR3 is TGTGCCAGTAGCACCCGGAGCCCCCTCTCCTACGAGCAGTACTTC. Its translation is CASSTRSPLSYEQYF.

The genes are TRBV7-2 and TRBJ2-7; 10 nucleotides agree with TRBD1. CDR1 is SGHTA, CDR2 FQGNSA, per germline. The CDR3 runs 17 residues. V lost 1 base to trimming and J lost 3 bases; unmatched junction nucleotides: 9. CDR3 sequence: CASSLGSRDRGHYEQYF. The CDR3 region has the DNA TGTGCCAGCAGCTTAGGAAGCCGGGACAGGGGACACTACGAGCAGTACTTC.

The J gene is TRBJ1-2, the V gene TRBV3-1 (or the pseudogene TRBV3-2); 11 nucleotides line up with TRBD1. V gave up 6 bases and J gave up 8 bases; unmatched junction bases: 14. Germline assignment: CDR1 LGHDT and CDR2 YNNKEL (reference sequence). The CDR3 length is 16 residues. CDR3 bases: TGTGCCAGCAGTCGTATTTTACCGGGACAGGGGGGCGGCTACACCTTC. Translating it yields CASSRILPGQGGGYTF.

The chain couples TRBV24-1 to TRBJ2-5; D unresolved. V lost 9 bases and J 5 bases, leaving 6 bases between the germline ends. The CDR3 consists of 10 residues. Germline CDR1 is KGHDR and CDR2 is SFDVKD. CDR3: CATPVETQYF. DNA for the CDR3: TGTGCCACCCCCGTTGAGACCCAGTACTTC.

The CDR3 bases are TGTGCCAGCGGCTCTAGCGGGGGCTCAGATACGCAGTATTTT. Protein: CASGSSGGSDTQYF. The V and J genes are TRBV7-2 and TRBJ2-3; 10 nucleotides line up with TRBD2. V was pared by 8 bases and J by 4 bases, with 6 bases of the junction left unmatched. CDR3 length: 14 amino acids. Germline V gives CDR1 SGHTA, CDR2 FQGNSA.

CDR3 sequence: CSVEDGSAKTQYF. DNA for the CDR3: TGCAGCGTTGAAGATGGGAGCGCGAAGACCCAGTACTTC. The chain links TRBV29-1 to TRBJ2-5; TRBD2 might be the D (5 bases). The V end was cut by 0 bases, the J end by 6 bases, with 11 bases between. Germline V gene data show CDR1 as SQVTM and CDR2 as ANQGSEA. CDR3 length equals 13 residues.

This rearrangement joins TRBV5-1 to TRBJ2-3; D remains unclear. Looked up from germline, CDR1 is SGHRS and CDR2 is YFSETQ. This CDR3 spans 13 amino acids. The germline V and J ends were trimmed by 2 bases and 2 bases, with 6 bases remaining between them. The CDR3 reads CASSFSTTDTQYF. CDR3 nucleotides: TGCGCCAGCAGCTTTAGCACCACAGATACGCAGTATTTT.

The chain links TRBV29-1 to TRBJ2-1; TRBD2 agrees at 10 bases. In germline, CDR1 is SQVTM, CDR2 ANQGSEA. The CDR3 loop spans 13 amino acids. CDR3 region: CSSLARGLAREFF. In DNA, the CDR3 is TGCAGTTCGTTGGCGCGGGGACTAGCGCGAGAGTTCTTC.